A single sample is the source of the 9 T cell receptor beta chains below, sequenced in a study of cytomegalovirus exposure and HLA in healthy donors. TCRdb's table, derived via immunoSEQ multiplex PCR, lists solely in-frame clones and lacks some. The sample carries 150,000 or so clones, about 88% recorded once. The sample comprised PBMCs. These receptors all stem from a man aged 18 to 30 in good health and CMV-seropositive.

The genes are TRBV13 and TRBJ2-7; D might be TRBD1 (5 bases). Germline CDR1 PRHDT, CDR2 FYEKMQ (reference sequence). The CDR3 spans 13 residues. Between the trimmed V and J ends, which lost 3 bases and 3 bases, there was a span of 9 bases. The CDR3 sequence: CASSFRVYYEQYF. As DNA, the CDR3 is TGTGCCAGCAGCTTCAGGGTTTACTACGAGCAGTACTTC.

This clone was counted only a few times. The rearrangement uses TRBV12-5 and TRBJ1-6; no definite D call. Deletions cut 4 bases from V and 7 bases from J, with 17 bases between. From germline, CDR1 is LGHNT and CDR2 FRNRAP. There are 16 residues in the CDR3. CDR3 bases: TGTGCTAGTGGTTCCAGCAACGAGGGAATAAATTCACCCCTCCACTTT. Its protein product is CASGSSNEGINSPLHF.

This clone was observed once. The J gene is TRBJ1-2, the V gene TRBV15, with 7 bases matching TRBD1. The V and J ends lost 3 bases and 6 bases, in that order; junction bases with no gene match: 13. CDR1 and CDR2 from the germline V gene are LNHNV and YYDKDF (reference sequence). The CDR3 covers 16 residues. CDR3 residues: CATSSSRGTVGNGYTF. CDR3 sequence (DNA): TGTGCCACCAGCAGCTCCCGTGGGACAGTAGGAAATGGCTACACCTTC.

V usage is TRBV6-5 and J usage is TRBJ1-1; 10 bases map to TRBD1. J lost 1 base, V lost 0 bases, and 2 bases had no gene match. There are 16 residues in the CDR3. Germline V gene sequence: CDR1 MNHEY, CDR2 SVGAGI. The CDR3 DNA reads TGTGCCAGCAGTTACTCATGGGACAGGGGGAACACTGAAGCTTTCTTT. This translates into CASSYSWDRGNTEAFF.

V is TRBV18 and J is TRBJ2-7, with TRBD1 matching over 7 bases. The ends lost 4 bases at V and 3 bases at J; junction bases unmatched: 18. In germline, CDR1 is KGHSH, CDR2 LQKENI. This CDR3 contains 18 residues. The CDR3: CASSRLGQSQAFFYEQYF. The DNA of the CDR3 is TGTGCCAGCTCACGATTGGGACAGAGTCAGGCCTTTTTCTACGAGCAGTACTTC.

The V and J genes are TRBV20-1 and TRBJ2-7; D gene uncertain. Germline CDR1 and CDR2: DFQATT and SNEGSKA (reference sequence). The CDR3 has 11 amino acids. V lost 3 bases, J lost 5 bases, and 8 bases lay in between. CDR3 DNA sequence: TGCAGTGCTAGGAGTCCCGACGAGCAGTACTTC. Protein: CSARSPDEQYF.

This chain links TRBV18 with TRBJ2-7, with a possible D match to TRBD2 (6 bases). The CDR3 consists of 16 residues. CDR1 and CDR2 from the germline V gene are KGHSH and LQKENI. Trimming stripped 2 bases from V and 4 bases from J, with 18 bases between. Here the CDR3 DNA reads TGTGCCAGCTCACCATTCGGAGGGCCTGCCGCATACGAGCAGTACTTC. The encoded protein is CASSPFGGPAAYEQYF.

V is TRBV10-3 and J is TRBJ2-7; D perhaps matches TRBD1 (6 bases). The CDR3 has 16 amino acids. CDR1 and CDR2 from the germline V gene are ENHRY and SYGVKD. The V gene lost 4 bases and the J gene lost 0 bases, with 16 bases spanning the gap. In DNA, the CDR3 is TGTGCCATCAGTGGGGACAAAGTCGTTAGCTCCTACGAGCAGTACTTC. This translates into CAISGDKVVSSYEQYF.

The rearrangement uses TRBV6-5 and TRBJ2-7, with a weak D call TRBD1 (6 bases). The CDR3 runs 14 residues. The ends were cut back, 4 bases at V and 3 bases at J, with 13 bases in the middle. The germline gives CDR1 MNHEY, CDR2 SVGAGI. The CDR3 nucleotides are TGTGCCAGCAGTTCTGGTGGACAGTTCTACGAGCAGTACTTC. Protein product: CASSSGGQFYEQYF.